A selection of T cell receptor beta chains follows, all from one sample in a study of T cell changes during pregnancy in multiple sclerosis. Repertoires were generated with immunoSEQ multiplex PCR, while TCRdb's copy carries only in-frame clones and drops some. Here the sample spans about 67,000 clones, roughly nine tenths being singletons. This specimen consisted of peripheral blood, obtained in the first trimester of pregnancy. The source of these receptors is a female donor with multiple sclerosis, enrolled in a pregnancy study. Both conserved end residues are part of each CDR3.

TRBJ2-2 | TRBV11-2 | 18 | CASSRFKGGREVVGELFF
TRBJ2-1 | TRBV6-1 | 13 | CASSAGSDNEQFF
TRBJ1-6 | TRBV19 | 12 | CASKDRNSPLHF
TRBJ1-1 | TRBV7-8 | 14 | CASSLGGGDTEAFF
TRBJ1-2 | TRBV19 | 14 | CASSTSNKLYGYTF
TRBJ1-2 | TRBV4-2 | 15 | CASSHLRRGNYGYTF
TRBJ1-4 | TRBV20-1 | 11 | CSGRENEKLFF
TRBJ2-1 | TRBV19 | 13 | CASSWSSYNEQFF
TRBJ2-7 | TRBV5-4 | 14 | CASSWSGVVDEQYF
TRBJ2-5 | TRBV18 | 16 | CASSPVTSGLQETQYF
TRBJ1-3 | TRBV19 | 14 | CASSIQGAGNTIYF
TRBJ2-1 | TRBV4-1 | 16 | CASSQELADYYNEQFF
TRBJ1-5 | TRBV19 | 13 | CAGSGTGNQPQHF
TRBJ2-3 | TRBV19 | 17 | CASSAPGGRRAPDTQYF
TRBJ1-5 | TRBV19 | 15 | CASSRGQLSNQPQHF
TRBJ1-1 | TRBV19 | 20 | CASSLGIPGGSVQGVFEAFF
TRBJ2-5 | TRBV7-9 | 14 | CASSFGSRQETQYF
TRBJ1-2 | TRBV6-5 | 14 | CASSYGSPEEGYTF
TRBJ2-3 | TRBV5-1 | 15 | CASSFGQTSTDTQYF
TRBJ2-1 | TRBV7-2 | 15 | CASSLITSGRGEQFF
TRBJ2-1 | TRBV14 | 17 | CASSQEVGASGYNEQFF
TRBJ2-4 | TRBV11-1 | 15 | CASSPIGGPKNIQYF
TRBJ2-5 | TRBV6-5 | 11 | CASSQGGTQYF